This T cell receptor (beta chain) was recorded in a study of blood T cell repertoires in COVID-19. Across the whole study: The origin of the acute and convalescent COVID-19 samples was the United States, Italy and Spain. T cells, B-cell-depleted T cells, or PBMCs supplied cDNA or gDNA.

In the original analysis: Counts of nucleated cells, estimated from reference gene primer amplification, were obtained. This table comes from immunoSEQ multiplex PCR, and its TCRdb copy is limited to in-frame clones, with some not included. That table is the source of V, J and clone size, and D and trimming were worked out from the DNA. Here the sample spans about 34,000 clones, roughly 80% being singletons. The V gene's germline CDR1 is MDHEN and CDR2 SYDVKM. The ends lost 2 bases at V and 6 bases at J; junction bases unmatched: 8. The CDR3 sequence is 15 residues long. The sequenced sample consisted of peripheral blood. This sequence originates from a human donor in a cohort sampled during active COVID-19. The gene calls are TRBV28 and TRBJ1-2, with TRBD1 matching 8 bases. The CDR3 nucleotides are TGTGCCAGCAGTTTAGCCTCCCCACAGGGGGATGGCTACACCTTC. This gives the protein CASSLASPQGDGYTF.